The 31 T cell receptor beta chains below all came from one sample that was sequenced in a study of blood T cell repertoires in COVID-19. Generated by immunoSEQ multiplex PCR, the TCRdb table keeps only in-frame clones and is missing some. The sample has about 260,000 clones; 75% to 90% are singletons. Sequenced input: peripheral blood. Receptors were obtained from a man aged 30 to 39 with active or convalescent COVID-19.

DNA for the CDR3: TGCGCCAGCACCAGGGGCCTAGCAAGCCGGACAGGGGAGAATGGCTACACCTTC. It encodes CASTRGLASRTGENGYTF. The J gene is TRBJ1-2, the V gene TRBV5-1; TRBD1 agrees at 9 bases. CDR1 and CDR2 (germline): SGHRS, YFSETQ. This CDR3 comprises 18 residues. The junction had 21 bases not matched to a gene; V was cut back by 6 bases and J by 6 bases.

The chain combines TRBV6-1 with TRBJ1-1; D remains unclear. V dropped 3 bases and J dropped 5 bases, with 16 bases sitting between them. Germline V gene sequence: CDR1 MNHNS, CDR2 SASEGT. The CDR3 is 15 amino acids. The CDR3 DNA is TGTGCCAGCAGTGAGGCTGCCCCCCCGGAGACTGAAGCTTTCTTT. Its protein is CASSEAAPPETEAFF.

The chain uses TRBV14 and TRBJ1-2; no clear D. Germline values: CDR1 SGHDN, CDR2 FVKESK. Trimming left V 1 base short and J 8 bases short, with 11 bases between. CDR3 length: 13 residues. The CDR3 sequence is CASSQAWSEGYTF. The DNA of the CDR3 is TGTGCCAGCAGCCAAGCTTGGAGTGAAGGCTACACCTTC.

The chain carries TRBV3-1 (or the pseudogene TRBV3-2) and TRBJ1-1; 7 bases align to TRBD1. The germline V gene encodes CDR1 LGHDT and CDR2 YNNKEL (reference sequence). Trimming cost V 3 bases and J 6 bases; bases outside gene matches: 1. The CDR3 is 12 amino acids. The CDR3 spells CASSQTGSEAFF. CDR3 nucleotides: TGTGCCAGCAGCCAGACAGGGTCTGAAGCTTTCTTT.

This clone was found a few times. The chain joins TRBV5-4 to TRBJ1-2; weak D call: TRBD1 (6 bases). V dropped 4 bases and J dropped 10 bases, with 23 bases sitting between them. In germline, CDR1 is SGHNT, CDR2 YYREEE (reference sequence). The CDR3 extends over 15 amino acids. The CDR3 sequence: CASSPGGRDKMDYTF. As DNA, the CDR3 is TGTGCCAGCAGCCCCGGAGGAAGGGACAAAATGGACTACACCTTC.

The gene calls are TRBV4-2 and TRBJ1-6; 7 bases agree with TRBD1. The CDR3 is 16 residues long. Germline CDR1 reads LGHNA; CDR2 reads YNFKEQ. The trim removed 0 bases at V and 8 bases at J, leaving 7 bases unmatched. The CDR3 nucleotides read TGTGCCAGCAGCCAAGATATCGACAGGGAGGATTCACCCCTCCACTTT. It specifies CASSQDIDREDSPLHF.

CDR3 nucleotides: TGTGCCAGCACGCGTGGGGGGAGCCACGAGCAGTACTTC. As protein: CASTRGGSHEQYF. This sequence joins TRBV6-5 and TRBJ2-7; tentatively, D is TRBD2 (6 bases). V dropped 7 bases and J dropped 5 bases, with 15 bases sitting between them. Germline V gives CDR1 MNHEY, CDR2 SVGAGI. The CDR3 contains 13 residues.

The sample holds a few counts of this clone. The genes are TRBV6-5 and TRBJ2-7; 10 positions match TRBD1. The CDR3 sequence is 15 residues long. Germline V gives CDR1 MNHEY, CDR2 SVGAGI. Losses at the gene ends were 4 bases for V and 0 bases for J; bases not matched to a gene: 3. CDR3 sequence: CASSLGQGLSYEQYF. The CDR3 region has the DNA TGTGCCAGCAGTTTGGGACAGGGGCTCTCCTACGAGCAGTACTTC.

The chain links TRBV5-1 to TRBJ1-1; tentatively, D is TRBD1 (6 bases). This CDR3 region has 12 residues. Between the trimmed V and J ends, which lost 3 bases and 11 bases, there was a span of 14 bases. Germline assignment: CDR1 SGHRS and CDR2 YFSETQ. The chain's CDR3 is CASSSEQGEAFF. The CDR3 DNA reads as TGCGCCAGCAGCTCTGAACAGGGAGAGGCTTTCTTT.

This chain connects TRBV4-1 to TRBJ2-2, with D maybe TRBD1 (5 bases). V dropped 1 base and J dropped 0 bases, with 9 bases sitting between them. The CDR3 is 16 amino acids. The germline V gene has CDR1 MGHRA and CDR2 YSYEKL. DNA for the CDR3: TGCGCCAGCAGCCAAGTACCAGGGACGAACACCGGGGAGCTGTTTTTT. Protein sequence: CASSQVPGTNTGELFF.

The chain carries TRBV19 and TRBJ2-1; 12 bases fit TRBD1. The CDR3 consists of 15 residues. Germline CDR1 and CDR2: LNHDA and SQIVND (reference sequence). V trimming: 5 bases; J trimming: 11 bases; junction bases outside the gene matches: 10. CDR3 DNA sequence: TGTGCCAGTAGTGCCCGGGACAGGGGGCGTTTTAAGCAGTTCTTC. Amino acid sequence: CASSARDRGRFKQFF.

This chain connects TRBV29-1 to TRBJ2-5, with D perhaps TRBD1 (6 bases). The CDR3 contains 13 residues. V was pared by 4 bases and J by 4 bases, with 13 bases between. From germline, CDR1 is SQVTM and CDR2 ANQGSEA. The CDR3 is CSVGQGLGETQYF. The CDR3 region has the DNA TGCAGCGTTGGCCAGGGGCTGGGAGAGACCCAGTACTTC.

The rearrangement uses TRBV5-1 and TRBJ2-3, with a tentative D call TRBD2 (6 bases). The germline gives CDR1 SGHRS, CDR2 YFSETQ. CDR3 length equals 14 residues. Trimming left V 4 bases short and J 2 bases short, with 11 bases between. The CDR3 DNA reads as TGCGCCAGCAGCGGGGGGACGATCACAGATACGCAGTATTTT. Encoded protein: CASSGGTITDTQYF.

The chain employs TRBV5-1 and TRBJ1-1; D call uncertain. Germline CDR1 and CDR2: SGHRS and YFSETQ. This CDR3 has 16 residues. V was cut by 3 bases and J by 0 bases, with 15 bases left in between. Here the CDR3 DNA reads TGCGCCAGCAGCTACCGGGGAGGACGGATGAACACTGAAGCTTTCTTT. Protein product: CASSYRGGRMNTEAFF.

This sequence joins TRBV12-3 or TRBV12-4 and TRBJ1-2; D perhaps matches TRBD1 (5 bases). Trimming removed 3 bases from V and 8 bases from J, with 10 bases in between. This CDR3 comprises 12 residues. The CDR3, as DNA: TGTGCCAGCAGTTTTCAGGGAAGCGGCTACACCTTC. Translation: CASSFQGSGYTF.

CDR3 in amino acids: CASSQGRDRDTEAFF. The CDR3 DNA is TGTGCCAGCAGCCAAGGTAGGGACAGAGACACTGAAGCTTTCTTT. J is TRBJ1-1 and V is TRBV3-1 (or the pseudogene TRBV3-2); 7 bases map to TRBD1. The trim removed 1 base at V and 3 bases at J, leaving 5 bases unmatched. The CDR3 length is 15 residues. Germline assignment: CDR1 LGHDT and CDR2 YNNKEL (reference sequence).

The genes are TRBV15 and TRBJ1-4; 7 positions match TRBD1. V lost 7 bases, J lost 5 bases, and 10 bases stayed unmatched. This CDR3 has 15 amino acids. Germline assignment: CDR1 LNHNV and CDR2 YYDKDF (reference sequence). The CDR3 sequence: CATNSPGQRNEKLFF. The CDR3, as DNA: TGTGCCACCAACTCTCCGGGACAGAGAAATGAAAAACTGTTTTTT.

The V and J genes are TRBV9 and TRBJ2-5; no clear D gene. Germline V gives CDR1 SGDLS, CDR2 YYNGEE. The V end was cut by 0 bases, the J end by 4 bases, with 7 bases between. The CDR3 sequence is 13 residues long. CDR3 in DNA: TGTGCCAGCAGCGTAGCCGAGTCAGAGACCCAGTACTTC. Translating gives CASSVAESETQYF.

The rearrangement uses TRBV5-6 and TRBJ1-1; a possible D gene is TRBD1 (5 bases). The germline gives CDR1 SGHDT, CDR2 YYEEEE. Trimming pared 4 bases from V and 5 bases from J, leaving 18 bases between. This CDR3 region has 15 residues. The CDR3 region has the DNA TGTGCCAGCAGCCCGGGGGGGAGGGATCGAACTGAAGCTTTCTTT. Protein: CASSPGGRDRTEAFF.

This chain links TRBV5-6 with TRBJ2-2; the match to TRBD1 covers 9 bases. Germline lookup yields CDR1 SGHDT and CDR2 YYEEEE. The CDR3 length is 18 residues. V gave up 4 bases and J gave up 4 bases; unmatched junction bases: 14. The CDR3: CASSQAGTGIVGTGELFF. The CDR3 DNA reads TGTGCCAGCAGCCAGGCCGGGACAGGGATCGTAGGCACCGGGGAGCTGTTTTTT.

V and J are TRBV19 and TRBJ1-2; D might be TRBD1 (5 bases). Germline V gene sequence: CDR1 LNHDA, CDR2 SQIVND (reference sequence). This CDR3 has 15 residues. V lost 3 bases and J lost 8, with 19 bases in between. CDR3 bases: TGTGCCAGTAGTATGTCCCACTTGGAGGGGTACGGCTACACCTTC. Translating it yields CASSMSHLEGYGYTF.

V usage is TRBV5-1 and J usage is TRBJ2-3; the D gene is possibly TRBD1 (5 bases). The length of the CDR3 is 15 residues. V lost 1 base, J lost 3 bases, and 12 bases lay in between. Per germline, CDR1 SGHRS and CDR2 YFSETQ. Here the CDR3 reads CASSLRGQGTDTQYF. CDR3 DNA: TGCGCCAGCAGCTTGCGTGGGCAGGGAACAGATACGCAGTATTTT.

The chain employs TRBV11-1 and TRBJ1-1, with D uncertain. The CDR3 runs to 15 residues. CDR1 SGHAT and CDR2 FQDESV come from the germline V gene (reference sequence). Trimming left V 3 bases short and J 5 bases short, with 16 bases between. The CDR3 is CASSLEGATTTEAFF. CDR3 bases: TGTGCCAGCAGCTTGGAGGGAGCAACGACAACTGAAGCTTTCTTT.

The chain recombines TRBV6-5 with TRBJ1-1; 10 bases map to TRBD1. The CDR3 consists of 16 residues. The V segment lost 3 bases and the J segment 5 bases; nucleotides outside the gene matches: 9. Germline V lookup: CDR1 MNHEY, CDR2 SVGAGI. The CDR3 sequence: CASSYSGTGDSTEAFF. DNA for the CDR3: TGTGCCAGCAGTTATAGCGGGACAGGGGATAGTACTGAAGCTTTCTTT.

V usage is TRBV15 and J usage is TRBJ2-2, with 12 bases identical to TRBD1. The CDR3 has 16 amino acids. The germline V gene has CDR1 LNHNV and CDR2 YYDKDF (reference sequence). With 3 bases clipped from V and 9 bases from J, the junction kept 8 bases outside the gene matches. The CDR3 region has the DNA TGTGCCACCAGCAGGCCGGGACAGGGGGCGCGGAGGGAGCTGTTTTTT. Amino acid sequence: CATSRPGQGARRELFF.

V and J are TRBV10-1 and TRBJ2-1; 7 bases are shared with TRBD2. The CDR3 spans 14 residues. Looked up from germline, CDR1 is WNHNN and CDR2 is SYGVQD (reference sequence). The V segment lost 10 bases and the J segment 1 base; nucleotides outside the gene matches: 7. The CDR3 here is CAIPSGFSYNEQFF. In DNA form, the CDR3 reads TGCGCCATCCCTAGCGGTTTTTCCTACAATGAGCAGTTCTTC.

The CDR3 loop reads CASSLAPGGNSPLHF. The CDR3 bases are TGCGCCAGCAGCTTGGCCCCTGGGGGCAATTCACCCCTCCACTTT. The chain is built from TRBV5-1 and TRBJ1-6, with D perhaps matching TRBD1 (6 bases). V lost 0 bases and J lost 7, with 11 bases in between. The V gene's germline CDR1 is SGHRS and CDR2 YFSETQ. The CDR3 runs to 15 residues.

The chain joins TRBV9 to TRBJ2-3; possible D gene TRBD2, 6 bases. The germline V gene encodes CDR1 SGDLS and CDR2 YYNGEE. CDR3 length equals 16 residues. The ends were cut back, 3 bases at V and 5 bases at J, with 19 bases in the middle. CDR3 nucleotide sequence: TGTGCCAGCAGCGGCCATCGGGACTCCCGCGGAGATACGCAGTATTTT. This gives the protein CASSGHRDSRGDTQYF.

The chain uses TRBV19 and TRBJ2-3; D is perhaps TRBD2 (7 bases). This CDR3 has 18 residues. Germline lookup yields CDR1 LNHDA and CDR2 SQIVND (reference sequence). Trimming pared 6 bases from V and 1 base from J, leaving 23 bases between. This chain's CDR3 is CASSPIGGAGSGTDTQYF. The CDR3 coding sequence is TGTGCCAGTAGCCCTATAGGGGGGGCAGGGTCCGGCACAGATACGCAGTATTTT.

The chain recombines TRBV5-1 with TRBJ2-7, with D maybe TRBD1 (6 bases). The CDR3 totals 15 residues. Trimming cost V 0 bases and J 0 bases, with 10 bases left between them. Germline-derived CDR1 and CDR2 are SGHRS and YFSETQ. CDR3 nucleotide sequence: TGCGCCAGCAGCTTGGTAGGGGGAAGCTCCTACGAGCAGTACTTC. Residues: CASSLVGGSSYEQYF.

The CDR3 coding sequence is TGTGCCAGTAGTGATGGGACAGGGGGGACCTACGAGCAGTACTTC. Translation gives CASSDGTGGTYEQYF. This sequence joins TRBV19 and TRBJ2-7; 11 nucleotides line up with TRBD1. The V segment lost 5 bases and the J segment 2 bases; nucleotides outside the gene matches: 5. CDR1 LNHDA and CDR2 SQIVND come from the germline V gene (reference sequence). CDR3 length equals 15 residues.